Reported below is one T cell receptor beta chain. Mismatch with germline at one junction end may stem from a read error. This sample was taken from a study of tumor and adjacent non-tumor tissue in lung cancer. TCRbeta libraries were built with three rounds of nested PCR, modified from ARM-PCR. TCRdb re-called the multiplex PCR reads with MiXCR, one entry per CDR3 protein. The sample consists of fewer than 100,000 distinct CDR3 sequences, roughly 77% of them appearing once. Germline CDR1 SGHNT, CDR2 YENEEA. CDR3 size: 9 residues. RNA was extracted from bulk tissue without any cell sorting. The normal lung tissue was taken more than 3 cm from the tumor edge.

The sequence derives from a woman between 45 and 60 years old with non-small cell lung cancer. V is TRBV11-3 and J is TRBJ2-1; D call uncertain. The sample consisted of distant non-tumor lung tissue. The CDR3: CAISLVQFF. The CDR3 nucleotides are TGCGCCATCAGCTTAGTCCAATTCTTC.